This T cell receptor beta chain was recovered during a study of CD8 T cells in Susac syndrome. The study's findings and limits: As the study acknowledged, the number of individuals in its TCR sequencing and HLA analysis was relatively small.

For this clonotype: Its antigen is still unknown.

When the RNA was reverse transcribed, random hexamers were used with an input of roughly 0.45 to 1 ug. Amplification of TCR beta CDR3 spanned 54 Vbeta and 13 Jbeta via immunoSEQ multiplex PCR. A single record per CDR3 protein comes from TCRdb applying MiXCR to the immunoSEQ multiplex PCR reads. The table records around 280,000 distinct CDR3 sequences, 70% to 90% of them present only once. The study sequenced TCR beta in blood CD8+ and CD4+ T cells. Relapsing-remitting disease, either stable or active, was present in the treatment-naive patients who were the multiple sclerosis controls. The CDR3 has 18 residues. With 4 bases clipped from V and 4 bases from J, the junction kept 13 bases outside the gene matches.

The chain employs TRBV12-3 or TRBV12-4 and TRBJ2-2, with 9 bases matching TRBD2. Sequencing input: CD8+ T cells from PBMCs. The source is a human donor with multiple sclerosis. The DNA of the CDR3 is TGTGCCAGCAGTTGGTGGCCCCACAGCGGGAGGAGCACCGGGGAGCTGTTTTTT. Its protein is CASSWWPHSGRSTGELFF.